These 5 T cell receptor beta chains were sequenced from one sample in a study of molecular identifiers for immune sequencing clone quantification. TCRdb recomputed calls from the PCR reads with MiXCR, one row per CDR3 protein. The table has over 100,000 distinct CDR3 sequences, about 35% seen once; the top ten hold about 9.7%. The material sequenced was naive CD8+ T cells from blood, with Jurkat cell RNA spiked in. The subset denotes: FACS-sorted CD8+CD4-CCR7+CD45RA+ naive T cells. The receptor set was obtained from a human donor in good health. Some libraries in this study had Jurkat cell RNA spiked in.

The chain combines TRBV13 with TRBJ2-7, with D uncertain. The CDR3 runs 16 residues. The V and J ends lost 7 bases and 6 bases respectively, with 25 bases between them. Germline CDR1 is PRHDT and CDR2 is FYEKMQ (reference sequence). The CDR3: CASTSRKARPSFEQYF. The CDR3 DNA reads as TGTGCCAGCACCTCACGGAAGGCCCGCCCCTCATTCGAGCAGTACTTC. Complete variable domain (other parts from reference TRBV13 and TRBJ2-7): AAGVIQSPRHLIKEKRETATLKCYPIPRHDTVYWYQQGPGQDPQFLISFYEKMQSDKGSIPDRFSAQQFSDYHSELNMSSLELGDSALYFCASTSRKARPSFEQYFGPGTRLTVT.

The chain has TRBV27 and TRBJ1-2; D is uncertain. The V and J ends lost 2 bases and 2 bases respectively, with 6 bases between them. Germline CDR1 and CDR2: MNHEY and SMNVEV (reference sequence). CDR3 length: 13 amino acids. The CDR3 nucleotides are TGTGCCAGCAGTTTAGGCGCCAACTATGGCTACACCTTC. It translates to CASSLGANYGYTF.

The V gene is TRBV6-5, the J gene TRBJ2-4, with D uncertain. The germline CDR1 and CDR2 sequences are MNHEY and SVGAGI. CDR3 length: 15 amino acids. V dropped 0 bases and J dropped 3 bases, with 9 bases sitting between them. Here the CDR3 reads CASSYSNIGKNIQYF. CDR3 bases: TGTGCCAGCAGTTACTCCAATATAGGCAAAAACATTCAGTACTTC.

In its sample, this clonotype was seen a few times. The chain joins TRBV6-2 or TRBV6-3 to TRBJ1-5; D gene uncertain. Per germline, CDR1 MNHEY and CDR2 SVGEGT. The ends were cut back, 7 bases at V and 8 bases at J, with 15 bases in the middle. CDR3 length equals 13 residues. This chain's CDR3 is CASNDRSIEPQHF. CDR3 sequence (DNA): TGTGCCAGCAACGATCGCAGTATCGAGCCCCAGCATTTT.

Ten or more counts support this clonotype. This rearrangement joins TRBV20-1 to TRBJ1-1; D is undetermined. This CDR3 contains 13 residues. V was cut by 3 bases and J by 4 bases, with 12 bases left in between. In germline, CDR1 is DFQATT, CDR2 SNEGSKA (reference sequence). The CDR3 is CSASLTGFTEAFF. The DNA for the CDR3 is TGCAGTGCTAGCCTTACGGGATTCACTGAAGCTTTCTTT.